This T cell receptor (beta chain) is from a study of cytomegalovirus exposure and HLA in healthy donors (dated by TCRdb to between 2016 and 2019). In terms of the full investigation: An earlier analysis of approximately 640 of the donors reported 276 Gb of sequence data and some 120 million unique TCR beta sequences from 150 million to 200 million T cells. Approximately 310 gigabases of sequencing data and roughly 90 million unique TCR sequences were included in an early release covering around 600 HLA-typed donors. Of the approximately 400 genotyped donors, 65% to 90% fell in the genetic ancestry cluster associated with self-reported Caucasian donors. The aim of the study was to test whether cataloging public T cell receptors could identify signatures of past pathogen exposure. The study used immunosequencing to profile the T cell repertoires of 666 subjects and linked those repertoires to cytomegalovirus serostatus. A separate validation cohort of 100 to 150 different subjects was used in addition to the approximately 610-subject first cohort. To predict cytomegalovirus infection status, the study combined high-throughput TCR immunosequencing, statistical association of individual TCRs with disease status, and machine learning. To study patterns of TCR occurrence, a later analysis re-analyzed previously published TCR beta repertoires from several hundred donors and added high-resolution HLA genotyping. The later analysis used no new phenotypic data to find candidate immune exposures, relying instead on TCR beta sequences and their occurrence across donors. An earlier analysis of approximately 640 of the donors applied high-throughput TCR beta sequencing to assess whether each TCR beta V gene segment acted as functional or pseudogenic. Alongside the repertoire data, information on donor age, sex, ethnicity and CMV serostatus was compiled. A later genetic analysis took genome-wide SNP genotypes for about three fifths of the 666 donors and used that subset as a discovery cohort. All discovery cohort repertoires had been generated on a single sequencing platform. Both class I and class II loci were covered by HLA typing, at four-digit resolution. Typing coverage differed by locus: A, B, C, DRB1 and DQB1 were typed in about 620-640 donors, DQA1 in about 500, DPA1 in 600 to 610, and DPB1 in around 440. Roughly 5 DR-DQ haplotypes were treated as single units for association and clustering because of strong linkage in the cohort. Among almost 400 genotyped donors of the cohort, an average of about 240,000 unique TCR beta nucleotide sequences were sequenced per donor, 15% to 20% of them non-productive. On the study overall, not on this receptor specifically: A later analysis reported that several top co-occurrence clusters appeared linked to parvovirus B19, influenza, CMV and Epstein-Barr virus. Correlated functional status among segregating V segments might be attributable to linkage disequilibrium, but an unknown experimental factor could not be ruled out. In a later genetic analysis, fewer N-insertions in productive TCRs were reported among donors in an Asian-associated ancestry cluster than the approximately 710-donor mean. In this cohort, only TCR beta chains were sequenced, and detectable features were limited by the absence of alpha or paired-chain data. The classifier was reported to diagnose cytomegalovirus status with high specificity and sensitivity in both the original cohort and the validation cohort. Strong co-occurrence of HLA alleles, especially DR and DQ, made assigning TCR associations to individual alleles difficult. In a later analysis, some 18,000 TCR beta sequences were associated with specific HLA alleles at a false discovery rate of 0.05. The 87-base-pair reads could not distinguish some IMGT-functional V segments, including TRBV6-2 and TRBV6-3, so those segments were excluded. In a later analysis, TCR association rates were found to vary across HLA loci, with the most associated TCRs seen for DRB1 alleles and the fewest for HLA-C alleles. An association between a missense DCLRE1C variant and V-gene and J-gene trimming of TCR beta chains was found in a later genetic analysis and replicated in an independent cohort. While some public TCRs were present in many individuals, most TCR sequences turned up only very rarely across donors. The presence/absence analyses assumed that sequencing depth was roughly uniform across donors, and that assumption may not be true. The sequencing pipeline was judged likely to have produced a cluster of highly shared sequence variants as a technical artifact. The study listed 150 to 200 TCR beta chains as associated with cytomegalovirus. An earlier analysis of approximately 530 of the donors showed that most TCR beta V segments appeared in productive rearrangements either about 90% or about 30% of the time, which broadly matched IMGT annotations. The earlier analysis of almost 600 of the donors excluded 15 to 20 rarely observed V segments, including chromosome 9 orphons, because counts were too low. In vitro tests confirmed that a few of the cytomegalovirus-associated TCR beta chains recognize cytomegalovirus antigens. A further reported finding was that TCR beta sequences accurately predicted the HLA-A and HLA-B alleles for most subjects in the first cohort. Because HLA typing was missing for some donors at each locus, association tests included only the typed subset. In a later analysis, HLA-associated TCR beta chains were found to be more clonally expanded and to have lower generation probabilities than equally common non-associated chains. According to the authors, the approach could potentially be generalized to other disease states and immunological phenotypes. For the cohort, immune exposure information was limited to CMV serostatus. In a later analysis, most CMV-associated TCR beta chains were found to appear HLA-restricted, with HLA associations seemingly driven largely by CMV exposure.

The cohort consisted of hundreds of healthy bone marrow donors. Cohort members were all nominally healthy when sampled, although unrecorded immune exposures were likely present. The donor was CMV seronegative and belonged to the group of 350 to 400 seronegative cohort members. A peripheral blood sample was provided by each donor, and peripheral blood mononuclear cells were used for TCR beta sequencing. The Qiagen DNeasy Blood Extraction Kit was used to extract genomic DNA from the blood cell samples. With respect to this clone: The target of this receptor is not known. No clone much larger than this one lies a single base away; base qualities are absent.

V is shortened by 5 bases, J by 0 bases, and the region joining them spans 11 bases. In the germline V gene, CDR1 corresponds to MDHEN and CDR2 to SYDVKM. The CDR3 runs 14 amino acids, cysteine and phenylalanine included. Just CDR3 DNA is preserved here, 42 bases in frame from base 1. The library came from the immunoSEQ multiplex PCR assay. For the multiplex PCR, a mixture combining 60 forward primers for TCR Vbeta segments and 13 reverse primers for TCR Jbeta segments was used. Amplification of the CDR3 region of rearranged TCR beta genes was performed with a multiplex PCR assay on genomic DNA. Amplified TCR beta libraries were sequenced as 87-base-pair reads on the Illumina HiSeq System. On the study's bioinformatics: A later analysis tallied roughly 76 million unique TCR beta chains across the 700 or so repertoires, and around 12 million of those chains were shared by two or more donors. A nearest-neighbor algorithm error-corrected the raw reads and collapsed the reads into unique sequences, merging closely related sequences to remove PCR and sequencing errors. Alignment of CDR3 sequences to IMGT reference sequences was used to assign V, D and J gene segments. For a sequence to be retained, a match of at least six nucleotides was required to both a V gene segment and a J gene segment. A rearrangement was called productive if the CDR3 had no stop codons and remained in frame with V and J, and every other rearrangement was called non-productive. CDR3 was defined by IMGT convention, running from the second conserved V-encoded cysteine to the conserved J-encoded phenylalanine. Sequences without an unambiguous match to a single V gene segment were excluded from the earlier analysis of about 630 of the donors. In an earlier analysis of 450 to 700 of the donors, V segments were called functional above 56.7% productive rearrangements and were called segregating when the between-donor standard deviation exceeded 5%. To diagnose cytomegalovirus status from the catalog of TCR beta chain sequences, a statistical classification framework was built. In a later analysis, TCR nucleotide sequences were compared against IMGT/GENE-DB human TR gene sequences so that V and J genes could be assigned. The TCRdist pipeline was used in a later analysis to assign CDR3 sequences and most-parsimonious VDJ recombination scenarios. In a later analysis, every TCR beta chain was defined by the combination of its CDR3 amino acid sequence and its V-gene family, and reads without a unique V-gene family were dropped. A later analysis removed several hundred highly shared, low-generation-probability nucleotide sequences to deal with suspected cross-contamination and a sequencing artifact. In a later analysis, a clonal expansion index for each public chain was calculated from normalized within-repertoire ranks of inferred template counts. Generation probabilities in a later analysis came from a VDJ recombination model fitted to out-of-frame rearrangements, and those results were checked against IGoR. Hypergeometric tests were used in a later analysis to score TCR-TCR, TCR-HLA and TCR-CMV co-occurrence, with a repertoire-size bias correction applied to the TCR pairs. In a later analysis, false discovery rates were estimated by permuting HLA or CMV assignments 20 times. In a later analysis, co-occurring TCRs were grouped with DBSCAN, and TCRdist sequence similarity was added when clustering was performed within HLA-allele-positive subsets. Repertoires with fewer than 30,000 or more than 120,000 public chains, plus five repertoires with anomalous nucleotide sharing, were excluded from co-occurrence clustering. In TCRdb, the immuneACCESS table is reduced to in-frame sequences with V and J assigned. These tables do not hold every clone; where another copy was compared, an unresolved V gene accounts for under half, and the others remain unexplained. D and trimming come from the DNA, and the V and J calls and clone size come from that table. The sample table contains roughly 110,000 clones; only one count was recorded for roughly 68% of them. The ten largest clones add up to about 2.2% of the sample.

This TCR derives from a young woman in good health and CMV-seronegative. Sequenced material: PBMCs. The receptor chain draws on TRBV28 and TRBJ2-7; too little of a D gene remains to name it. The CDR3 protein: CASSVMVSSYEQYF. The DNA sequence is TGTGCCAGCAGTGTTATGGTTAGCTCCTACGAGCAGTACTTC.